The 2 T cell receptor beta chains reported below all come from one sample, sequenced in a study of cytomegalovirus exposure and HLA in healthy donors. The PCR made use of 60 Vbeta and 13 Jbeta primers. The protocol was immunoSEQ multiplex PCR, while the TCRdb copy is restricted to in-frame clones and leaves out a portion. The data contain some 160,000 clones, approximately 80% of them singletons. Material for sequencing was PBMCs. These receptors were collected from a boy aged 2-9 years in good health and CMV-seronegative.

CDR3 nucleotides: TGTGCCAGCAGCTTAAGGGGATATGGCTACACCTTC. Residues: CASSLRGYGYTF. The chain combines TRBV7-2 with TRBJ1-2, with D possibly TRBD1 on 5 matching bases. V shed 2 bases and J shed 5 bases, with 6 bases lying between them. The CDR3 is made up of 12 amino acids. Germline V gives CDR1 SGHTA, CDR2 FQGNSA.

The chain couples TRBV6-1 to TRBJ2-1; 7 bases fit TRBD2. V lost 6 bases and J lost 2; bases outside the gene matches: 4. The CDR3 is 14 amino acids. The V gene's germline CDR1 is MNHNS and CDR2 SASEGT. The CDR3 loop reads CASSYRGAYNEQFF. CDR3 bases: TGTGCCAGCAGCTACCGGGGGGCCTACAATGAGCAGTTCTTC.